This section outlines one TCR beta chain sequence together with its context. Its antigen is not identified. These data come from a study of response to subunit inactivated influenza vaccine. TCRdb ran MiXCR on the RT-PCR reads and lists one entry per CDR3 protein. Among 300,000 to 350,000 distinct CDR3 sequences, 22% were seen once, and the ten largest hold 10% to 13%. Study-level findings and limits: Few new T cells, the authors suggested, are recruited by each seasonal influenza vaccination.

The length of the CDR3 is 15 residues. Trimming cost V 3 bases and J 6 bases, with 14 bases left between them. The gene calls are TRBV12-3 or TRBV12-4 and TRBJ1-4; D perhaps matches TRBD1 (6 bases). The origin of this receptor is a man aged 45 to 75 who received an inactivated influenza vaccine. The specimen comprised PBMCs from blood, sampled less than 22 months after vaccination. In DNA form, the CDR3 reads TGTGCCAGCAGTTTCGGCAGGGGTTTGGATGAAAAACTGTTTTTT. Amino acid sequence: CASSFGRGLDEKLFF.